This TCR beta chain was identified during a study of shared clonotypes between healthy human individuals. Points from the study as a whole: Naive subsets usually exceeded memory subsets in estimated richness. It was the few donors that limited the genetic and exposure-history diversity represented.

Only in-frame clones appear in the TCRdb table, and some are missing; sequencing was by immunoSEQ multiplex PCR. The sample contains some 580,000 clones, 95% to 98% of which appear only once. Concerning this clone: Its antigen is undetermined.

Naivety among CD8 cells was defined by CD45RO negativity and positive CCR7 selection, thereby excluding terminally differentiated effector memory CD45RA+ cells. The healthy adult donors were HIV-negative and reported no recent acute infections or vaccinations. The donor cohort consisted entirely of Caucasian adults residing in Nashville, Tennessee. Trimming took 9 bases from V and 4 from J; bases not matched to a gene: 20. Germline V gene data show CDR1 as SGHVS and CDR2 as FNYEAQ. The CDR3 consists of 19 residues. Sequencing was done on a sample of naive CD8+ T cells sorted from blood. The chain joins TRBV7-6 to TRBJ2-5, with 13 bases identical to TRBD2. The sequence was collected from a man aged 30-40 years in good health. CDR3 sequence reads: CASSGGLQGLAGSSETQYF. In nucleotides, the CDR3 is TGTGCCAGTAGCGGGGGGTTACAGGGACTAGCGGGAAGTTCAGAGACCCAGTACTTC.